These 20 T cell receptor beta chains were sequenced from one sample in a study of T cell repertoires in cytomegalovirus infection. One entry per CDR3 protein, called by TCRdb with MiXCR from the reads. Among 250,000 or so distinct CDR3 sequences listed, over 15% were seen once. Material for sequencing was CD8+ T cells from PBMCs. Every receptor here comes from a human donor in good health (CMV status not recorded). Some clones in this sample may be carry-over from other donors' samples.

V and J are TRBV27 and TRBJ1-5; D is possibly TRBD1 (5 bases). There are 14 residues in the CDR3. Germline V gene sequence: CDR1 MNHEY, CDR2 SMNVEV (reference sequence). With 0 bases removed from V and 11 bases from J, the gap between germline ends came to 14 bases. The CDR3 region is CASSLSQGGGAQHF. For the CDR3, the DNA is TGTGCCAGCAGTTTATCCCAGGGTGGGGGGGCCCAGCATTTT.

The chain is built from TRBV18 and TRBJ1-1; the match to TRBD1 covers 9 bases. The CDR3 runs 14 residues. Trimming took 4 bases from V and 3 from J; bases not matched to a gene: 3. Germline V gene lookup returns CDR1 KGHSH and CDR2 LQKENI. The DNA of the CDR3 is TGTGCCAGCTCACTTGGACAGGGGTACACTGAAGCTTTCTTT. This gives the protein CASSLGQGYTEAFF.

The chain joins TRBV20-1 to TRBJ1-1; no definite D call. Germline V gives CDR1 DFQATT, CDR2 SNEGSKA (reference sequence). This CDR3 spans 14 amino acids. V shed 0 bases and J shed 5 bases, with 13 bases lying between them. CDR3 sequence reads: CSAREGWQETEAFF. The DNA for the CDR3 is TGCAGTGCTAGAGAAGGCTGGCAGGAGACTGAAGCTTTCTTT.

The V gene is TRBV28, the J gene TRBJ2-3, with 7 bases lining up with TRBD1. CDR3 length: 14 residues. Germline loops: CDR1 MDHEN, CDR2 SYDVKM. The V gene end was trimmed by 6 bases and the J gene end by 5 bases; junction bases not matched to a gene: 8. The CDR3 region has the DNA TGTGCCAGCAGCCATGACAGGGAGAAAGATACGCAGTATTTT. It translates to CASSHDREKDTQYF. Looking up the rest from reference TRBV28 and TRBJ2-3 gives the full variable domain: DVKVTQSSRYLVKRTGEKVFLECVQDMDHENMFWYRQDPGLGLRLIYFSYDVKMKEKGDIPEGYSVSREKKERFSLILESASTNQTSMYLCASSHDREKDTQYFGPGTRLTVL.

This clonotype has just a few counts. This chain joins TRBV5-5 and TRBJ2-3, with D hard to call. V dropped 8 bases and J dropped 0 bases, with 13 bases sitting between them. This CDR3 is 14 amino acids long. The V gene's germline CDR1 is SGHKS and CDR2 YYEKEE (reference sequence). The CDR3: CASGRAASTDTQYF. CDR3 bases: TGTGCCAGTGGCCGGGCAGCTAGCACAGATACGCAGTATTTT.

The chain couples TRBV4-1 to TRBJ2-7; D is perhaps TRBD1 (5 bases). Trimming left V 0 bases short and J 4 bases short, with 10 bases between. The CDR3 loop spans 14 amino acids. Germline CDR1 reads MGHRA; CDR2 reads YSYEKL. The CDR3 region has the DNA TGCGCCAGCAGCCAAGAGGCAAGGGGTTACGAGCAGTACTTC. Encoded protein: CASSQEARGYEQYF.

A few counts support this clonotype. The chain uses TRBV13 and TRBJ2-1; the D is unclear. Trimming stripped 7 bases from V and 6 bases from J, with 16 bases between. The V gene's germline CDR1 is PRHDT and CDR2 FYEKMQ (reference sequence). The length of the CDR3 is 14 residues. CDR3 in DNA: TGTGCCAGCAATCCTACACGGAACCTCAATGAGCAGTTCTTC. This sequence encodes CASNPTRNLNEQFF. The complete variable domain, with remaining parts taken from reference TRBV13 and TRBJ2-1, reads AAGVIQSPRHLIKEKRETATLKCYPIPRHDTVYWYQQGPGQDPQFLISFYEKMQSDKGSIPDRFSAQQFSDYHSELNMSSLELGDSALYFCASNPTRNLNEQFFGPGTRLTVL.

This clonotype was counted ten times or more. The chain recombines TRBV7-8 with TRBJ2-5, with D maybe TRBD2 (6 bases). The germline CDR1 and CDR2 sequences are SGHVS and FQNEAQ. This CDR3 has 17 amino acids. V lost 5 bases and J lost 2, with 21 bases in between. The CDR3 is CASSPSRRGRTQETQYF. DNA for the CDR3: TGTGCCAGCAGCCCCTCGCGGCGGGGCCGAACTCAAGAGACCCAGTACTTC.

Note on this clonotype: Just one base apart from a much larger clone, this may be a read error. The chain recombines TRBV28 with TRBJ1-1; D not resolved. The CDR3 loop spans 14 amino acids. Germline CDR1 is MDHEN and CDR2 is SYDVKM. With 7 bases removed from V and 0 bases from J, the gap between germline ends came to 12 bases. CDR3 sequence (DNA): TGTGCCAGCACCTTCTCTCTGATGAACACTGAAGCTTTCTTT. This encodes CASTFSLMNTEAFF. The full variable domain, in which reference TRBV28 and TRBJ1-1 provide the parts outside the CDR3, is DVKVTQSSRYLVKRTGEKVFLECVQDMDHENMFWYRQDPGLGLRLIYFSYDVKMKEKGDIPEGYSVSREKKERFSLILESASTNQTSMYLCASTFSLMNTEAFFGQGTRLTVV.

The chain couples TRBV19 to TRBJ1-2; TRBD1 agrees at 11 bases. The length of the CDR3 is 16 residues. Germline CDR1 and CDR2: LNHDA and SQIVND (reference sequence). The V segment lost 6 bases and the J segment 8 bases; nucleotides outside the gene matches: 14. CDR3 amino acids: CASSLWTGGASGGYTF. In DNA form, the CDR3 reads TGTGCCAGTAGCCTATGGACAGGGGGCGCTTCGGGCGGCTACACCTTC.

This clonotype was picked up many times. The chain has TRBV7-6 and TRBJ1-1; D is undetermined. The CDR3 consists of 14 residues. CDR1 is SGHVS and CDR2 is FNYEAQ in the germline V gene. The V and J ends lost 5 bases and 1 base respectively, with 11 bases between them. The CDR3 DNA sequence: TGTGCCAGCAGCCCCCCTTCGGGGAACACTGAAGCTTTCTTT. This translates into CASSPPSGNTEAFF.

This clonotype was counted ten times or more. J is TRBJ2-1 and V is TRBV7-2; 15 bases are a match to TRBD2. The junction had 9 bases not matched to a gene; V was cut back by 5 bases and J by 7 bases. Germline loops: CDR1 SGHTA, CDR2 FQGNSA. This CDR3 region has 17 residues. The CDR3: CASSIPRTSGGVNEQFF. CDR3 DNA: TGTGCCAGCAGCATCCCCCGGACTAGCGGGGGGGTGAATGAGCAGTTCTTC.

In this sample, this clonotype turned up many times. The gene calls are TRBV7-3 and TRBJ2-1; TRBD2 aligns across 14 bases. CDR3 size: 15 residues. The V segment lost 4 bases and the J segment 9 bases; nucleotides outside the gene matches: 5. Germline-derived CDR1 and CDR2 are SGHTA and FQGTGA. DNA of the CDR3: TGTGCCAGCAGCTCCATCGGACTAGCGGGGGGTGAGCAGTTCTTC. Its protein product is CASSSIGLAGGEQFF.

The CDR3 sequence: CASSPGIEETQYF. In nucleotides, the CDR3 is TGTGCCAGCAGCCCGGGGATTGAAGAGACCCAGTACTTC. V gene TRBV7-6 combines with J gene TRBJ2-5, with D possibly TRBD2 on 5 matching bases. Germline-derived CDR1 and CDR2 are SGHVS and FNYEAQ. Trimming removed 5 bases from V and 3 bases from J, with 10 bases in between. CDR3 length: 13 residues.

V and J are TRBV6-5 and TRBJ1-1; D unresolved. Trimming left V 0 bases short and J 7 bases short, with 12 bases between. The germline CDR1 and CDR2 sequences are MNHEY and SVGAGI. The CDR3 is 14 amino acids. This CDR3 is CASSYSLGKGEAFF. In DNA form, the CDR3 reads TGTGCCAGCAGTTACTCACTGGGAAAAGGTGAAGCTTTCTTT.

This clonotype was recorded a few times. The chain has TRBV15 and TRBJ1-4; D possibly corresponds to TRBD1 (5 bases). Germline lookup yields CDR1 LNHNV and CDR2 YYDKDF (reference sequence). V was shortened by 5 bases and J by 8 bases, with 18 bases between the two germline ends. The CDR3 covers 15 residues. The CDR3 coding sequence is TGTGCCACCAGCCGCCGGGACTCCGGGACGGAAAAACTGTTTTTT. Translation gives CATSRRDSGTEKLFF.

This clonotype has only a few counts. J is TRBJ2-7 and V is TRBV20-1; TRBD1 or TRBD2 may be the D gene (5 bases each). The germline V gene has CDR1 DFQATT and CDR2 SNEGSKA (reference sequence). CDR3 length: 14 amino acids. The V gene lost 3 bases and the J gene lost 7 bases, with 19 bases spanning the gap. In DNA, the CDR3 is TGCAGTGCTAGTAAAGAGGGGAGAACTACTGAGCAGTACTTC. It is translated as CSASKEGRTTEQYF.

This clonotype was observed a few times. This chain links TRBV5-7 with TRBJ2-1; no definite D call. TRBV5-7 is an ORF, with its function uncertain. CDR3 length equals 16 residues. Trimming pared 4 bases from V and 0 bases from J, leaving 14 bases between. In DNA form, the CDR3 reads TGTGCCAGCAGCATCGAAAGCCCGGGCTCCTACAATGAGCAGTTCTTC. Amino acids: CASSIESPGSYNEQFF.

The chain is built from TRBV7-9 and TRBJ2-1; D unresolved. From germline, CDR1 is SEHNR and CDR2 FQNEAQ (reference sequence). The V end was cut by 1 base, the J end by 7 bases, with 11 bases between. The CDR3 covers 14 residues. CDR3 nucleotides: TGTGCCAGCAGCTTAGAGGTTTCGTGGAATGAGCAGTTCTTC. Amino acids: CASSLEVSWNEQFF.

The chain uses TRBV11-2 and TRBJ2-3; tentatively, D is TRBD1 (6 bases). Trimming pared 1 base from V and 1 base from J, leaving 15 bases between. Germline V CDR1 and CDR2: SGHAT, FQNNGV. The CDR3 contains 17 residues. The CDR3 DNA is TGTGCCAGCAGCTTAGGAGTGGGCAGGGGACGCACAGATACGCAGTATTTT. Residues: CASSLGVGRGRTDTQYF. Drawing the rest from reference TRBV11-2 and TRBJ2-3, the complete variable domain is EAGVAQSPRYKIIEKRQSVAFWCNPISGHATLYWYQQILGQGPKLLIQFQNNGVVDDSQLPKDRFSAERLKGVDSTLKIQPAKLEDSAVYLCASSLGVGRGRTDTQYFGPGTRLTVL.